The 28 T cell receptor beta chains reported below all come from one sample, sequenced in a study of cytomegalovirus exposure and HLA in healthy donors. The PCR had 60 Vbeta and 13 Jbeta primers. The table came from immunoSEQ multiplex PCR; TCRdb's copy has only in-frame clones and leaves some out. The sample includes some 190,000 clones, roughly 90% of them seen just once. Sequenced material: PBMCs. All receptors come from a boy younger than 10 in good health and CMV-seronegative.

The rearrangement joins TRBV28 to TRBJ2-7, with D perhaps matching TRBD2 (6 bases). CDR3 length equals 16 residues. V lost 1 base to trimming and J lost 0 bases, with 13 bases between them. CDR1 and CDR2 from the germline V gene are MDHEN and SYDVKM. The CDR3 region is CASSLLGGDSSYEQYF. The CDR3 nucleotides read TGTGCCAGCAGTTTATTGGGGGGTGATAGCTCCTACGAGCAGTACTTC.

The chain is built from TRBV2 and TRBJ2-4; no firm D call. With 5 bases removed from V and 1 base from J, the gap between germline ends came to 15 bases. This CDR3 region has 16 residues. Germline values: CDR1 SNHLY, CDR2 FYNNEI. This CDR3 is CASSPTDTRAKNIQYF. The CDR3 DNA reads as TGTGCCAGCAGTCCTACAGATACTCGGGCCAAAAACATTCAGTACTTC.

The chain carries TRBV15 and TRBJ2-7; TRBD2 matches at 9 bases. With 5 bases clipped from V and 2 bases from J, the junction kept 4 bases outside the gene matches. CDR1 and CDR2 (germline): LNHNV, YYDKDF (reference sequence). The CDR3 contains 14 residues. This CDR3 reads CATSPQRGAYEQYF. Here the CDR3 DNA reads TGTGCCACCAGCCCACAGCGGGGGGCCTACGAGCAGTACTTC.

The gene calls are TRBV2 and TRBJ2-3; D is unclear. The length of the CDR3 is 11 residues. Germline V lookup: CDR1 SNHLY, CDR2 FYNNEI. V was clipped by 8 bases and J by 3 bases, with 6 bases between them. The CDR3 loop reads CASSLTDTQYF. DNA of the CDR3: TGTGCCAGCTCTCTTACAGATACGCAGTATTTT.

This clone was picked up one time. The chain uses TRBV7-9 and TRBJ2-5; D is unresolved. The CDR3 covers 12 residues. Germline CDR1 SEHNR, CDR2 FQNEAQ (reference sequence). CDR3 DNA: TGTTCCTCGACCCCCCTTAGCGAGACCCAGTACTTC. Translated: CSSTPLSETQYF.

This chain joins TRBV19 and TRBJ2-1; D remains unclear. CDR1 and CDR2 (germline): LNHDA, SQIVND (reference sequence). CDR3 length: 13 residues. Trimming took off 9 bases at V and 4 bases at J, with 13 bases between the two ends. The CDR3: CASSLILYNEQFF. CDR3 nucleotide sequence: TGTGCCAGCTCCCTAATCCTGTACAATGAGCAGTTCTTC.

A remark on this clone: Other DNA variants within this sample encode the same CDR3. The chain recombines TRBV30 with TRBJ2-5; the D gene is possibly TRBD2 (5 bases). Per germline, CDR1 GTSNPN and CDR2 SVGIG (reference sequence). The CDR3 totals 11 residues. The V gene lost 4 bases and the J gene lost 3 bases, with 6 bases spanning the gap. The CDR3 sequence: CAWTGKETQYF. CDR3 nucleotide sequence: TGTGCCTGGACGGGGAAAGAGACCCAGTACTTC.

The sample holds one count of this clone. Here the CDR3 reads CAISEDRGRDTEAFF. DNA for the CDR3: TGTGCCATCAGTGAGGACAGGGGAAGAGACACTGAAGCTTTCTTT. The chain combines TRBV10-3 with TRBJ1-1; 8 nucleotides agree with TRBD1. Germline assignment: CDR1 ENHRY and CDR2 SYGVKD. Trimming cost V 2 bases and J 3 bases; bases outside gene matches: 5. The CDR3 runs to 15 residues.

The rearrangement uses TRBV6-1 and TRBJ2-5, with 8 bases lining up with TRBD1. The DNA end lines up better with TRBJ2-7; the J call may be wrong. This CDR3 has 14 amino acids. The germline V gene has CDR1 MNHNS and CDR2 SASEGT. DNA of the CDR3: TGTGCCAGCAGTGTAGGACAGGGCCCTCGCGAGCAGTACTTC. Translation: CASSVGQGPREQYF.

This chain connects TRBV5-1 to TRBJ2-7; 8 positions agree with TRBD1. CDR3 length equals 14 residues. Germline CDR1 is SGHRS and CDR2 is YFSETQ. V dropped 0 bases and J dropped 6; count of bases not matched to a gene: 5. The CDR3 nucleotides are TGCGCCAGCAGCTTGGAAGGCACAGGGGGCGAGCAGTACTTC. The encoded protein is CASSLEGTGGEQYF.

Concerning this clone itself: Other DNA sequences of this sample code for an identical CDR3. The CDR3 reads CASSVGLAGYEQYF. In DNA form, the CDR3 reads TGTGCCAGCAGCGTAGGACTAGCGGGTTACGAGCAGTACTTC. This chain joins TRBV9 and TRBJ2-7; 10 nucleotides line up with TRBD2. V lost 0 bases, J lost 4 bases, and 1 base stayed unmatched. This CDR3 spans 14 amino acids. Germline values: CDR1 SGDLS, CDR2 YYNGEE.

J is TRBJ1-1 and V is TRBV19; no reliable D call. This CDR3 has 16 amino acids. The V end was cut by 6 bases, the J end by 2 bases, with 19 bases between. CDR1 and CDR2 from the germline V gene are LNHDA and SQIVND (reference sequence). Here the CDR3 reads CASSNPPTRLNTEAFF. CDR3 in DNA: TGTGCCAGTAGCAACCCCCCGACACGTCTTAACACTGAAGCTTTCTTT.

J is TRBJ1-6 and V is TRBV7-9, with D unresolved. Trimming shortened V by 3 bases and J by 8 bases, and 11 bases separated the two germline ends. The CDR3 consists of 14 residues. CDR1 and CDR2 (germline): SEHNR, FQNEAQ (reference sequence). For the CDR3, the DNA is TGTGCCAGCAGCTTTGGAGGGATTCATTCACCCCTCCACTTT. Translating it yields CASSFGGIHSPLHF. Looking up the rest from reference TRBV7-9 and TRBJ1-6 gives the full variable domain: DTGVSQNPRHKITKRGQNVTFRCDPISEHNRLYWYRQTLGQGPEFLTYFQNEAQLEKSRLLSDRFSAERPKGSFSTLEIQRTEQGDSAMYLCASSFGGIHSPLHFGNGTRLTVT.

V usage is TRBV9 and J usage is TRBJ2-7; D not certain. The CDR3 totals 12 residues. Germline V gene sequence: CDR1 SGDLS, CDR2 YYNGEE. V lost 5 bases to trimming and J lost 6 bases, with 12 bases between them. The CDR3 coding sequence is TGTGCCAGCAGTAATCCCCTTCGCGAGCAGTACTTC. Protein product: CASSNPLREQYF. Supplemented by reference TRBV9 and TRBJ2-7, the full variable domain reads DSGVTQTPKHLITATGQRVTLRCSPRSGDLSVYWYQQSLDQGLQFLIQYYNGEERAKGNILERFSAQQFPDLHSELNLSSLELGDSALYFCASSNPLREQYFGPGTRLTVT.

The V call is TRBV28, the J call TRBJ1-1; TRBD1 is a possible D gene (6 bases). V lost 7 bases to trimming and J lost 4 bases, with 16 bases between them. CDR3 length equals 14 residues. Germline CDR1 reads MDHEN; CDR2 reads SYDVKM. The DNA for the CDR3 is TGTGCCAGCACCTCCCCGGGACAATTCACTGAAGCTTTCTTT. Translated: CASTSPGQFTEAFF.

The count of this clone is one. Sequence at one end of the junction differs from germline and may be a read error. This chain connects TRBV7-9 to TRBJ1-5, with 7 bases matching TRBD1. Germline-derived CDR1 and CDR2 are SEHNR and FQNEAQ (reference sequence). The length of the CDR3 is 14 residues. Written as DNA, the CDR3 is TGTTCCAGCAGCCCTGGACAGGGCAATCAGCCCCAGCATTTT. It translates to CSSSPGQGNQPQHF.

The chain employs TRBV2 and TRBJ2-1, with 12 positions matching TRBD2. The CDR3 covers 14 residues. Trimming cost V 5 bases and J 7 bases; bases outside gene matches: 3. CDR1 and CDR2 (germline): SNHLY, FYNNEI. CDR3 in DNA: TGTGCCAGCAGTCTCACTAGCGGGAGGAATGAGCAGTTCTTC. Translation: CASSLTSGRNEQFF.

The chain uses TRBV18 and TRBJ1-3, with D possibly matching TRBD1 (5 bases). Germline V lookup: CDR1 KGHSH, CDR2 LQKENI. The V end was cut by 4 bases, the J end by 2 bases, with 12 bases between. CDR3 size: 15 residues. CDR3: CASSLQTVAGNTIYF. CDR3 bases: TGTGCCAGCTCACTTCAGACAGTAGCTGGAAACACCATATATTTT.

This rearrangement joins TRBV5-6 to TRBJ2-2; D may be TRBD1 (5 bases). The CDR3 consists of 15 residues. V lost 0 bases to trimming and J lost 6 bases, with 12 bases between them. Germline CDR1 is SGHDT and CDR2 is YYEEEE. Here the CDR3 reads CASSLDRTWSGELFF. CDR3 DNA: TGTGCCAGCAGCTTGGACAGGACATGGTCCGGGGAGCTGTTTTTT. Combining the CDR3 with reference TRBV5-6 and TRBJ2-2 gives the whole variable domain DAGVTQSPTHLIKTRGQQVTLRCSPKSGHDTVSWYQQALGQGPQFIFQYYEEEERQRGNFPDRFSGHQFPNYSSELNVNALLLGDSALYLCASSLDRTWSGELFFGEGSRLTVL.

This chain connects TRBV2 to TRBJ1-2; possible D gene TRBD1, 5 bases. Looked up from germline, CDR1 is SNHLY and CDR2 is FYNNEI. With 6 bases removed from V and 4 bases from J, the gap between germline ends came to 21 bases. The CDR3 is 16 residues long. The CDR3 nucleotides are TGTGCCAGCAGCGACGACAGAACCGAAAGAACCTATGGCTACACCTTC. The encoded protein is CASSDDRTERTYGYTF.

Here the CDR3 DNA reads TGTGCCAGCAGCTTGGGAGGCTTTGGGGAGCAGTTCTTC. Residues: CASSLGGFGEQFF. The chain uses TRBV5-4 and TRBJ2-1, with D unresolved. The germline V gene encodes CDR1 SGHNT and CDR2 YYREEE (reference sequence). This CDR3 has 13 residues. V lost 0 bases to trimming and J lost 10 bases, with 11 bases between them.

The gene calls are TRBV28 and TRBJ1-3; D gene uncertain. The CDR3 spans 12 residues. Germline lookup yields CDR1 MDHEN and CDR2 SYDVKM. V was pared by 8 bases and J by 2 bases, with 7 bases between. Here the CDR3 reads CASGVAGNTIYF. CDR3 nucleotide sequence: TGTGCCAGCGGAGTTGCTGGAAACACCATATATTTT.

The rearrangement links TRBV19 to TRBJ2-1; a weak D match, TRBD2 (5 bases). There are 16 residues in the CDR3. CDR1 and CDR2 (germline): LNHDA, SQIVND (reference sequence). Trimming took 3 bases from V and 4 from J, leaving 16 bases between them. The CDR3 protein is CASSIRLGSGYNEQFF. The CDR3 nucleotides read TGTGCCAGTAGTATCCGTCTCGGGTCGGGGTACAATGAGCAGTTCTTC.

CDR3 bases: TGTGCCACCGTTTCGGATACGCAGTATTTT. Its translation: CATVSDTQYF. The V gene is TRBV27, the J gene TRBJ2-3; D gene unclear. The V and J ends lost 10 bases and 6 bases respectively, with 8 bases between them. CDR3 size: 10 residues. Germline V gene data show CDR1 as MNHEY and CDR2 as SMNVEV (reference sequence).

This chain connects TRBV4-2 to TRBJ2-3, with 9 bases that match TRBD2. After removal of 4 bases from V and 2 bases from J, the junction contained 10 bases not matched to a gene. Germline CDR1 is LGHNA and CDR2 is YNFKEQ. The CDR3 consists of 17 residues. The CDR3 nucleotides read TGTGCCAGCAGCCTCCTGACTAGCGGAGATTCCACAGATACGCAGTATTTT. Amino acids: CASSLLTSGDSTDTQYF.

The rearrangement joins TRBV7-3 to TRBJ2-3; maybe TRBD2 (5 bases). Trimming took off 3 bases at V and 1 base at J, with 8 bases between the two ends. Germline V gives CDR1 SGHTA, CDR2 FQGTGA. The CDR3 has 14 amino acids. CDR3 bases: TGTGCCAGCAGCTTCGGGGTGCGCACAGATACGCAGTATTTT. Amino acids: CASSFGVRTDTQYF.

The chain carries TRBV4-2 and TRBJ1-5; TRBD1 matches at 7 bases. This CDR3 spans 18 amino acids. CDR1 and CDR2 from the germline V gene are LGHNA and YNFKEQ. With V trimmed by 1 base and J by 6 bases, 15 bases remained unmatched. CDR3 sequence: CASSQVVARQGRGQPQHF. The CDR3 DNA sequence: TGTGCCAGCAGCCAAGTAGTCGCCAGACAGGGACGGGGTCAGCCCCAGCATTTT.

This clone has only one observation. The same CDR3 is also encoded by other DNA sequences in this sample. This chain joins TRBV25-1 and TRBJ2-3; D is perhaps TRBD1 (5 bases). The CDR3 loop spans 15 amino acids. Germline lookup yields CDR1 MGHDK and CDR2 SYGVNS. Trimming left V 1 base short and J 5 bases short, with 13 bases between. The CDR3 reads CASSEWQGIGDTQYF. DNA for the CDR3: TGTGCCAGCAGTGAATGGCAGGGTATCGGAGATACGCAGTATTTT.